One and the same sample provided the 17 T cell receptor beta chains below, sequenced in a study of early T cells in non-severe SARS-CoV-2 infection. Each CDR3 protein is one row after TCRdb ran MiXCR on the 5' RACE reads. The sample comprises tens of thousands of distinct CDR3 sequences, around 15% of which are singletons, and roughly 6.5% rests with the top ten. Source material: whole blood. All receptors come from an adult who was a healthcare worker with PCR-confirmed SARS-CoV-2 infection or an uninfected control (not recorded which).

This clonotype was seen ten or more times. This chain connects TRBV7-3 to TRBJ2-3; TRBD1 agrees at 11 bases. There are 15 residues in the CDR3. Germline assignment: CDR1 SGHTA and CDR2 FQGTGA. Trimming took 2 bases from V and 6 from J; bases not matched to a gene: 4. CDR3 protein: CASSLDGTGGDTQYF. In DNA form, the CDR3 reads TGTGCCAGCAGCTTAGATGGGACAGGGGGTGATACGCAGTATTTT.

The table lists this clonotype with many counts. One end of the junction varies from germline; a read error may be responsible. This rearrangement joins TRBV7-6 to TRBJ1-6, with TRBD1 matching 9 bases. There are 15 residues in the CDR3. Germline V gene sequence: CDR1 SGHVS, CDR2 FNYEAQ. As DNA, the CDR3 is TGTGCCAGCAGCCTAGCCGGGACAGGGAATTCACCCCTCCACTTT. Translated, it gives CASSLAGTGNSPLHF.

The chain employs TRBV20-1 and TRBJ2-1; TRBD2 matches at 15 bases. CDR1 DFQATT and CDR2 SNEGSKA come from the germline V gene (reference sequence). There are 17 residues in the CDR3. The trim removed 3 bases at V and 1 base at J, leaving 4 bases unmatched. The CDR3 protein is CSASGLAGGPSYNEQFF. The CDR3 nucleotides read TGCAGTGCTAGTGGACTAGCGGGGGGGCCTTCCTACAATGAGCAGTTCTTC.

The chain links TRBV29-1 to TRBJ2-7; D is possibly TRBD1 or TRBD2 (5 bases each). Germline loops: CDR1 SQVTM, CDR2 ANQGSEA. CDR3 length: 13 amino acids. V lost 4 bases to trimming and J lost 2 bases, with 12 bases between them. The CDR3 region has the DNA TGCAGCGTTGGGGACGGACGGACCTACGAGCAGTACTTC. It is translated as CSVGDGRTYEQYF.

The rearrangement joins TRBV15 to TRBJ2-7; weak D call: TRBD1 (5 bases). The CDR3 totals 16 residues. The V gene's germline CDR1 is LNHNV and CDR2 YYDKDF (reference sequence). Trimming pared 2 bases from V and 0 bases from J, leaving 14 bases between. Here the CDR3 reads CATSRTPGPPSYEQYF. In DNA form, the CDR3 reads TGTGCCACCAGCAGAACGCCAGGGCCCCCCTCCTACGAGCAGTACTTC.

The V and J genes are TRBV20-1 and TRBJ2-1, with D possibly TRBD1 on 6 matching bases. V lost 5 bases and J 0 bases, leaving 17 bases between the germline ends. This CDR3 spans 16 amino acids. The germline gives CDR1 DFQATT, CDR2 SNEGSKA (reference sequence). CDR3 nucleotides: TGCAGTGCTCAGCAATCAACAGGGAACTCCTACAATGAGCAGTTCTTC. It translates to CSAQQSTGNSYNEQFF.

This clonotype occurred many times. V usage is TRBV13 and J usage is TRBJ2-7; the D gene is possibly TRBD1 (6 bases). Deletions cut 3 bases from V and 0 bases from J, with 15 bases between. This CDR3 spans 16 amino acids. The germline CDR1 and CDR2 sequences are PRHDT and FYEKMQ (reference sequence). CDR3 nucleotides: TGTGCCAGCAGCTTGATGGGTAGAGGGGGCTCCTACGAGCAGTACTTC. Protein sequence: CASSLMGRGGSYEQYF.

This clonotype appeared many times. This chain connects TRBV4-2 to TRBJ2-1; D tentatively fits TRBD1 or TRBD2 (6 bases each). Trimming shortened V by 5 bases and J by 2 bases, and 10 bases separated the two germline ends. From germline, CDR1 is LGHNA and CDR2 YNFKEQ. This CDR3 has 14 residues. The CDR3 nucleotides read TGTGCCAGCAGCTTTGGGGGGCCCTACAATGAGCAGTTCTTC. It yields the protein CASSFGGPYNEQFF.

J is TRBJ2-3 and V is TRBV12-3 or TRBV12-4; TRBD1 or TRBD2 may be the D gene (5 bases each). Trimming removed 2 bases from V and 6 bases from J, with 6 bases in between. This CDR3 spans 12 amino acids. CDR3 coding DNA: TGTGCCAGCAGTTTATGGGGGGATACGCAGTATTTT. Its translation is CASSLWGDTQYF.

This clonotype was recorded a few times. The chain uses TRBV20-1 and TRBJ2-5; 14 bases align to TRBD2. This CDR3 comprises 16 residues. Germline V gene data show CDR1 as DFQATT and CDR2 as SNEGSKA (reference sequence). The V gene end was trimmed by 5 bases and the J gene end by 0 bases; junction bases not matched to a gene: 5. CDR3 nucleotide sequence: TGCAGTGCTGGGACTAGCGGGGGCCACCACCAAGAGACCCAGTACTTC. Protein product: CSAGTSGGHHQETQYF.

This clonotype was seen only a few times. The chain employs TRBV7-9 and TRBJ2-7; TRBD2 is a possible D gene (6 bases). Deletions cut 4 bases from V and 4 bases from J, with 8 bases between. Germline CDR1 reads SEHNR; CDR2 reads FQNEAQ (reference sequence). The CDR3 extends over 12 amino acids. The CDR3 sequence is CASSWTIYEQYF. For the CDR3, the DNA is TGTGCCAGCAGCTGGACTATATACGAGCAGTACTTC.

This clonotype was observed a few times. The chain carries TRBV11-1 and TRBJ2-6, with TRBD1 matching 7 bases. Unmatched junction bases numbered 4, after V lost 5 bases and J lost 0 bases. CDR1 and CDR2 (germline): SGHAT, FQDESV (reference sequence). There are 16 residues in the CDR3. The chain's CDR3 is CASSRQGLSGANVLTF. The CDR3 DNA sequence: TGTGCCAGCAGCCGACAGGGCCTCTCTGGGGCCAACGTCCTGACTTTC.

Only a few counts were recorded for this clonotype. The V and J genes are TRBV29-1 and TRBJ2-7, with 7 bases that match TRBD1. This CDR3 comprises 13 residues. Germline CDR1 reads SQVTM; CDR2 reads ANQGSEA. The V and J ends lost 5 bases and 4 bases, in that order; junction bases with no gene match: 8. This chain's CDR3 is CSVRERGQYEQYF. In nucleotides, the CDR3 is TGCAGCGTTCGAGAAAGGGGGCAATACGAGCAGTACTTC.

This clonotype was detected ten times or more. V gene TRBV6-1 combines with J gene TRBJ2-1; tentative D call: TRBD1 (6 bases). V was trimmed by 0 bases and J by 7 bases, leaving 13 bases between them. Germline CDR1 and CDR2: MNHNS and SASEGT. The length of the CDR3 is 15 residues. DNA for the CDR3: TGTGCCAGCAGTGAAGCGGGCAGGGGCCGAAATGAGCAGTTCTTC. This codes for CASSEAGRGRNEQFF.

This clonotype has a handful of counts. The CDR3 DNA is TGTGCCAGCAGTTACTGGGGGAGGGGAAATGAAAAACTGTTTTTT. Protein product: CASSYWGRGNEKLFF. The V call is TRBV6-6, the J call TRBJ1-4; perhaps TRBD1 as D (5 bases). V was pared by 1 base and J by 5 bases, with 11 bases between. The CDR3 is made up of 15 amino acids. Germline values: CDR1 MNHNY, CDR2 SVGAGI (reference sequence).

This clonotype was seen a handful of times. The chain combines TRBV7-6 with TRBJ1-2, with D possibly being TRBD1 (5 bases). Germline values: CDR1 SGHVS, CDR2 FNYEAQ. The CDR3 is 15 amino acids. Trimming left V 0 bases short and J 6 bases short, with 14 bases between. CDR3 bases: TGTGCCAGCAGCTTAGCTGGGGACTTTAGGGATGGCTACACCTTC. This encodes CASSLAGDFRDGYTF.

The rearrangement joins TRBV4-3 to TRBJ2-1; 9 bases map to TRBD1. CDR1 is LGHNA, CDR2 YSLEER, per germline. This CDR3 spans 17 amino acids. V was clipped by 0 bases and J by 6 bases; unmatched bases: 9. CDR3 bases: TGCGCCAGCAGCCAAGAATTGGGGACAGGGTCATTCAATGAGCAGTTCTTC. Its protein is CASSQELGTGSFNEQFF.